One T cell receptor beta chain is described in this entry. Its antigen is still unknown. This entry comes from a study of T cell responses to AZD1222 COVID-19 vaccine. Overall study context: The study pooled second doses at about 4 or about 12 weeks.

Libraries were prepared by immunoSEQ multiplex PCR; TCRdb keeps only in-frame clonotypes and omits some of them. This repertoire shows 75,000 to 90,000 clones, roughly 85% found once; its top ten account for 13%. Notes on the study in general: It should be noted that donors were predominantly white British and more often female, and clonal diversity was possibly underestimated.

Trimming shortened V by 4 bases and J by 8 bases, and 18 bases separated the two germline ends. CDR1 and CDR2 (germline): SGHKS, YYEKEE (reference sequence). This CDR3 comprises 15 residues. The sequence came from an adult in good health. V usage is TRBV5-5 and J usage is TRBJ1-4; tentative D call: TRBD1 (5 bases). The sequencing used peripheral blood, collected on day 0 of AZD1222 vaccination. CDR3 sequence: CASSPVGTGKEKLFF. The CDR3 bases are TGTGCCAGCAGCCCGGTCGGGACCGGGAAAGAAAAACTGTTTTTT.